Given below is one T cell receptor beta chain in context. Original data processing: Researchers report that nucleated cell counts were estimated from reference gene primer amplification. Libraries were prepared by immunoSEQ multiplex PCR; TCRdb keeps only in-frame clonotypes and omits some of them. The V and J calls and clone size are taken from that table; D and trimming were inferred from the DNA. The sample has some 60,000 clones, about 83% seen once. V lost 4 bases and J 8 bases, leaving 12 bases between the germline ends. Germline loops: CDR1 MDHEN, CDR2 SYDVKM. The CDR3 extends over 13 amino acids. The sample originates from a study of blood T cell repertoires in COVID-19. For the study at large: Acute and convalescent COVID-19 specimens originated in the United States, Italy and Spain.

Input material: peripheral blood. The TCR originated in a man aged 50 to 59 with COVID-19, enrolled during active disease. The chain is built from TRBV28 and TRBJ2-1, with D possibly matching TRBD1 (6 bases). CDR3 bases: TGTGCCAGCAGTTCTAACAGGGCCGATGAGCAGTTCTTC. Its translation: CASSSNRADEQFF.